Listed below are T cell receptor beta chains from one sample, sequenced in a study of blood T cells in healthy people across ages. TCRdb recomputed calls from the 5' RACE reads with MiXCR, one row per CDR3 protein. The sample contains 1.2 million to 1.5 million distinct CDR3 sequences, approximately 60% of which appear only once. The specimen sequenced was blood. The receptors shown here come from a man younger than 35 in good health. Each CDR3 is given with its conserved first and last residue. D genes are given only for firm matches. Size tells how often a clone was seen (once, few, many) or the class of an expanded clone, and some rows leave it out.

J gene: TRBJ1-4; clone size: NA; D gene: TRBD1; V gene: TRBV4-3; CDR3 DNA: TGCGCCAGCAGCCAAGGGACAGGCTATAATGAAAAACTGTTTTTT; CDR3 protein: CASSQGTGYNEKLFF
J gene: TRBJ2-3; clone size: NA; D gene: TRBD2; V gene: TRBV27; CDR3 DNA: TGTGCCAGCGGACTAGCGGGGGGGCCGGCCCGGTATTTT; CDR3 protein: CASGLAGGPARYF
J gene: TRBJ2-1; clone size: NA; D gene: NA; V gene: TRBV12-3/TRBV12-4; CDR3 DNA: TGTGCCAGCAGTTTAGTGCCAGGGAATAGGGACGAGCAGTTCTTC; CDR3 protein: CASSLVPGNRDEQFF
J gene: TRBJ2-4; clone size: NA; D gene: NA; V gene: TRBV12-3/TRBV12-4; CDR3 DNA: TGTGCCAGCAGCCCGGGGTCCTTTTGGGAGCAGTACTTC; CDR3 protein: CASSPGSFWEQYF
J gene: TRBJ2-7; clone size: NA; D gene: NA; V gene: TRBV2; CDR3 DNA: TGTGCCAGCAGTGAAGTGGGTCAGGAAGAGCAGTACTTC; CDR3 protein: CASSEVGQEEQYF
J gene: TRBJ1-1; clone size: NA; D gene: NA; V gene: TRBV11-2; CDR3 DNA: TGTGCCAGCAGCCACCTAAGTTCGGTGAGGGCTTTCTTT; CDR3 protein: CASSHLSSVRAFF
J gene: TRBJ1-1; clone size: NA; D gene: TRBD1; V gene: TRBV6-6; CDR3 DNA: TGTGCCAGCAGTTACCCGGACAGGGGGCGGGACACTGAAGCTTTCTTT; CDR3 protein: CASSYPDRGRDTEAFF
J gene: TRBJ2-7; clone size: NA; D gene: NA; V gene: TRBV7-8; CDR3 DNA: TGTGCCAGCAGCCCTCTGAGCACCTACGAGCAGTACTTC; CDR3 protein: CASSPLSTYEQYF
J gene: TRBJ2-4; clone size: NA; D gene: NA; V gene: TRBV3-1; CDR3 DNA: TGTGCCAGCAGCCGCCTGACAGGAGCCAAAAACATTCAGTACTTC; CDR3 protein: CASSRLTGAKNIQYF
J gene: TRBJ2-3; clone size: NA; D gene: TRBD1; V gene: TRBV5-1; CDR3 DNA: TGCGCCAGCAACCTACAGGGGACGGGAGATACGCAGTATTTT; CDR3 protein: CASNLQGTGDTQYF
J gene: TRBJ1-2; clone size: NA; D gene: TRBD1; V gene: TRBV27; CDR3 DNA: TGTGCCAGCAGCGAAGACAGGGTGCGCTACACCTTC; CDR3 protein: CASSEDRVRYTF
J gene: TRBJ2-5; clone size: NA; D gene: NA; V gene: TRBV2; CDR3 DNA: TGTGCCAGCAACCCCCGGCGGGTATTGGAGACCCAGTACTTC; CDR3 protein: CASNPRRVLETQYF
J gene: TRBJ1-2; clone size: NA; D gene: NA; V gene: TRBV14; CDR3 DNA: TGTGCCAGCAGCCTGGGCAGGGAAGATGACTACACCTTC; CDR3 protein: CASSLGREDDYTF
J gene: TRBJ2-3; clone size: NA; D gene: NA; V gene: TRBV7-6; CDR3 DNA: TGTGCCAGCAGCCCTACGGGACTCGGTACGATTGCGCAGTATTTT; CDR3 protein: CASSPTGLGTIAQYF
J gene: TRBJ2-1; clone size: few; D gene: TRBD2; V gene: TRBV29-1; CDR3 DNA: TGCAGCGTTGAAGAAGCTCGTAGCGGGGGGTCCTACAATGAGCAGTTCTTC; CDR3 protein: CSVEEARSGGSYNEQFF
J gene: TRBJ2-7; clone size: once; D gene: NA; V gene: TRBV4-1; CDR3 DNA: TGCGCCAGCAGCCAAGTTAGTCACGCGAGCTCCTACGAGCAGTACTTC; CDR3 protein: CASSQVSHASSYEQYF
J gene: TRBJ2-7; clone size: few; D gene: TRBD2; V gene: TRBV12-3/TRBV12-4; CDR3 DNA: TGTGCCAGCAGTTTGAGCGGGAGCCCCAACGAGCAGTACTTC; CDR3 protein: CASSLSGSPNEQYF
J gene: TRBJ1-1; clone size: NA; D gene: NA; V gene: TRBV6-2/TRBV6-3; CDR3 DNA: TGTGCCAGCAGCTGGGGGACCCTGGACGAAGCTTTCTTT; CDR3 protein: CASSWGTLDEAFF
J gene: TRBJ2-7; clone size: NA; D gene: NA; V gene: TRBV29-1; CDR3 DNA: TGCAGCGTTGAATCGAGACTGGTGGGAGGTTACTACGAGCAGTACTTC; CDR3 protein: CSVESRLVGGYYEQYF
J gene: TRBJ2-7; clone size: NA; D gene: NA; V gene: TRBV4-2; CDR3 DNA: TGTGCCAGCAGCTTCCGCAAAGGGGAAAGGGGCTCTTACTACGAGCAGTACTTC; CDR3 protein: CASSFRKGERGSYYEQYF
J gene: TRBJ2-7; clone size: NA; D gene: TRBD2; V gene: TRBV12-3/TRBV12-4; CDR3 DNA: TGTGCCAGCAGCCGTACCGGGACTACAAACGAGCAGTACTTC; CDR3 protein: CASSRTGTTNEQYF
J gene: TRBJ2-5; clone size: NA; D gene: TRBD2; V gene: TRBV20-1; CDR3 DNA: TGCAGTGCTAGAGGCGAACTAGCGGGAGCTAGTGAGACCCAGTACTTC; CDR3 protein: CSARGELAGASETQYF
J gene: TRBJ2-1; clone size: NA; D gene: NA; V gene: TRBV5-5; CDR3 DNA: TGTGCCAGCAGCTTGTCCGCTAGCTACAATGAGCAGTTCTTC; CDR3 protein: CASSLSASYNEQFF
J gene: TRBJ2-1; clone size: few; D gene: NA; V gene: TRBV9; CDR3 DNA: TGTGCCAGCAGCAAAGCGGGACAGTCCTCCTACAATGAGCAGTTCTTC; CDR3 protein: CASSKAGQSSYNEQFF
J gene: TRBJ2-1; clone size: NA; D gene: TRBD2; V gene: TRBV10-3; CDR3 DNA: TGTGCCATCAGTGGGGTCAGCGGGGAAGGGAATGAGCAGTTCTTC; CDR3 protein: CAISGVSGEGNEQFF
J gene: TRBJ2-1; clone size: NA; D gene: TRBD1; V gene: TRBV10-3; CDR3 DNA: TGTGCCATCAGTGAAGGACAGGGATTGGGCAATGAGCAGTTCTTC; CDR3 protein: CAISEGQGLGNEQFF
J gene: TRBJ2-3; clone size: NA; D gene: NA; V gene: TRBV6-5; CDR3 DNA: TGTGCCAGCAGTCGCAGGGGCGACACAGATACGCAGTATTTT; CDR3 protein: CASSRRGDTDTQYF
J gene: TRBJ2-1; clone size: NA; D gene: TRBD2; V gene: TRBV10-3; CDR3 DNA: TGTGCCATCAGTGAGTCTAGCGGGATGTACAATGAGCAGTTCTTC; CDR3 protein: CAISESSGMYNEQFF
J gene: TRBJ2-3; clone size: NA; D gene: NA; V gene: TRBV28; CDR3 DNA: TGTGCCAGCAGTCCCCCCGAGCTGGATACGCAGTATTTT; CDR3 protein: CASSPPELDTQYF
J gene: TRBJ2-1; clone size: few; D gene: NA; V gene: TRBV11-2; CDR3 DNA: TGTGCCAGCAGCCCAAGGACGACCAACAATGAGCAGTTCTTC; CDR3 protein: CASSPRTTNNEQFF
J gene: TRBJ1-1; clone size: NA; D gene: TRBD1; V gene: TRBV4-1; CDR3 DNA: TGCGCCAGCAGCCTTCATAGTGACAGGGAAGCTGAAGCTTTCTTT; CDR3 protein: CASSLHSDREAEAFF
J gene: TRBJ2-3; clone size: NA; D gene: TRBD2; V gene: TRBV10-3; CDR3 DNA: TGTGCCATCAGGGAGGGACTAGCGGGAGTAACAGATACGCAGTATTTT; CDR3 protein: CAIREGLAGVTDTQYF
J gene: TRBJ2-5; clone size: NA; D gene: NA; V gene: TRBV2; CDR3 DNA: TGTGCCAGCAGTAGACTTGGGGGCCCTCCGTACTTC; CDR3 protein: CASSRLGGPPYF
J gene: TRBJ2-5; clone size: once; D gene: NA; V gene: TRBV2; CDR3 DNA: TGTGCCGGCCGGACTGTCCAAGAGACCCAGTACTTC; CDR3 protein: CAGRTVQETQYF
J gene: TRBJ2-7; clone size: NA; D gene: NA; V gene: TRBV25-1; CDR3 DNA: TGTGCCAGCATCGCGGTGGTCTCCTACGAGCAGTACTTC; CDR3 protein: CASIAVVSYEQYF
J gene: TRBJ1-4; clone size: NA; D gene: NA; V gene: TRBV2; CDR3 DNA: TGTGCCAGCAGGTCCGGGCCTGTTAATGAAAAACTGTTTTTT; CDR3 protein: CASRSGPVNEKLFF
J gene: TRBJ2-5; clone size: once; D gene: NA; V gene: TRBV6-2/TRBV6-3; CDR3 DNA: TGTGCCAGCAGTTACTCAGGGTTAACCCAGTACTTC; CDR3 protein: CASSYSGLTQYF
J gene: TRBJ2-5; clone size: few; D gene: NA; V gene: TRBV28; CDR3 DNA: TGTGCCAGCAGCAAAACTAGAAATCGAGAGACCCAGTACTTC; CDR3 protein: CASSKTRNRETQYF
J gene: TRBJ2-7; clone size: NA; D gene: NA; V gene: TRBV29-1; CDR3 DNA: TGCAGCGCCGGCGGCCCTGGGGAACTTCTTGACGAGCAGTACTTC; CDR3 protein: CSAGGPGELLDEQYF
J gene: TRBJ2-4; clone size: few; D gene: TRBD2; V gene: TRBV29-1; CDR3 DNA: TGCAGCGTGAGCCGGGGGGACATTCAGTACTTC; CDR3 protein: CSVSRGDIQYF
J gene: TRBJ2-7; clone size: NA; D gene: TRBD1; V gene: TRBV6-6; CDR3 DNA: TGTGCCAGCAGCCAATCCTCCGGGACAGTTGGATACGAGCAGTACTTC; CDR3 protein: CASSQSSGTVGYEQYF
J gene: TRBJ2-7; clone size: once; D gene: NA; V gene: TRBV20-1; CDR3 DNA: TGCAGTGTTCCGGACAGTACGTACGAGCAGTACTTC; CDR3 protein: CSVPDSTYEQYF
J gene: TRBJ1-2; clone size: NA; D gene: NA; V gene: TRBV5-1; CDR3 DNA: TGCGCCAGCACAGGGATCTATGGCTACACCTTC; CDR3 protein: CASTGIYGYTF
J gene: TRBJ2-2; clone size: NA; D gene: NA; V gene: TRBV3-1; CDR3 DNA: TGTGCCAGCAGCCAAGACTGGTCCGGGACAATCTACTCCGGGGAGCTGTTTTTT; CDR3 protein: CASSQDWSGTIYSGELFF
J gene: TRBJ2-2; clone size: few; D gene: NA; V gene: TRBV6-2/TRBV6-3; CDR3 DNA: TGTGCCAGCAGTTCGGGACGGCCGAACACCGGGGAGCTGTTTTTT; CDR3 protein: CASSSGRPNTGELFF
J gene: TRBJ2-1; clone size: NA; D gene: TRBD1; V gene: TRBV5-5; CDR3 DNA: TGTGCCAGCAGCGGGGGACAGGGGCCATACAATGAGCAGTTCTTC; CDR3 protein: CASSGGQGPYNEQFF
J gene: TRBJ2-7; clone size: NA; D gene: NA; V gene: TRBV7-9; CDR3 DNA: TGTGCCAGCAGCTCCGATAGCGGATACGCAACCTACGAGCAGTACTTC; CDR3 protein: CASSSDSGYATYEQYF
J gene: TRBJ1-1; clone size: few; D gene: TRBD1; V gene: TRBV10-3; CDR3 DNA: TGTGCCAGTGCAGGGGGAGGTGAAGCTTTCTTT; CDR3 protein: CASAGGGEAFF
J gene: TRBJ1-2; clone size: few; D gene: TRBD1; V gene: TRBV10-3; CDR3 DNA: TGTGCCATCAGCGGGACAGGCTTCAACTATGGCTACACCTTC; CDR3 protein: CAISGTGFNYGYTF
J gene: TRBJ2-7; clone size: medium-sized; D gene: NA; V gene: TRBV4-2; CDR3 DNA: TGTGCCAGCAGCCAAGATCCGGGCACCCCCTACGAGCAGTACTTC; CDR3 protein: CASSQDPGTPYEQYF